A single sample is the source of the 14 T cell receptor beta chains below, sequenced in a study of blood T cell repertoires in COVID-19 (dated by TCRdb to about 2020). The library relied on the immunoSEQ multiplex PCR assay. TCRdb mirrors the immuneACCESS table, restricted to in-frame sequences. Some clones are absent from its copies; in checked studies, under half trace to an unresolved V gene, and the reason for the others is unknown. The sample includes 20,000 to 30,000 clones, with approximately 82% observed a single time. The leading ten clones occupy roughly 30% of the sample. The sequencing sample was made of peripheral blood. The receptor set was obtained from a human donor in a cohort sampled during active COVID-19.

The chain is built from TRBV19 and TRBJ2-7, with D possibly matching TRBD2 (5 bases). The CDR3 totals 14 residues. Germline lookup yields CDR1 LNHDA and CDR2 SQIVND (reference sequence). V lost 4 bases and J lost 2, with 12 bases in between. This CDR3 is CASSNRRLPYEQYF. CDR3 nucleotide sequence: TGTGCCAGTAGTAACCGGAGGCTACCCTACGAGCAGTACTTC. Using reference TRBV19 and TRBJ2-7 for the parts outside the CDR3, the full variable domain is DGGITQSPKYLFRKEGQNVTLSCEQNLNHDAMYWYRQDPGQGLRLIYYSQIVNDFQKGDIAEGYSVSREKKESFPLTVTSAQKNPTAFYLCASSNRRLPYEQYFGPGTRLTVT.

This clone was found once. The chain employs TRBV14 and TRBJ2-5, with a weak D call TRBD1 (5 bases). From germline, CDR1 is SGHDN and CDR2 FVKESK. The CDR3 extends over 14 amino acids. Trimming removed 4 bases from V and 4 bases from J, with 13 bases in between. CDR3 sequence reads: CASSRGGSLETQYF. CDR3 bases: TGTGCCAGCAGCCGGGGCGGCAGCCTAGAGACCCAGTACTTC.

This chain uses TRBV7-2 with TRBJ2-1; 11 nucleotides line up with TRBD2. Germline CDR1 reads SGHTA; CDR2 reads FQGNSA. After removal of 5 bases from V and 3 bases from J, the junction contained 3 bases not matched to a gene. This CDR3 is 15 amino acids long. CDR3 loop: CASSRGTSGYNEQFF. DNA of the CDR3: TGTGCCAGCAGCCGTGGGACTAGCGGCTACAATGAGCAGTTCTTC.

The chain uses TRBV6-1 and TRBJ2-7, with 8 bases identical to TRBD1. The CDR3 has 16 amino acids. Trimming at V came to 3 bases and at J to 3 bases, leaving 10 bases not matched to a gene. Per germline, CDR1 MNHNS and CDR2 SASEGT. The CDR3 DNA is TGTGCCAGCAGTGATGTCCGACAGGGGCGATACTACGAGCAGTACTTC. It translates to CASSDVRQGRYYEQYF.

J is TRBJ2-7 and V is TRBV6-6, with 9 bases matching TRBD2. J was trimmed by 6 bases and V by 6 bases; bases with no gene match: 9. Germline V gives CDR1 MNHNY, CDR2 SVGAGI (reference sequence). The length of the CDR3 is 14 residues. The CDR3 region has the DNA TGTGCCAGCAGGGAGCGGGAGGTGGTTCCCGAGCAGTACTTC. Encoded protein: CASREREVVPEQYF.

V gene TRBV19 combines with J gene TRBJ1-2; TRBD1 matches at 7 bases. Germline V CDR1 and CDR2: LNHDA, SQIVND (reference sequence). V trimming: 2 bases; J trimming: 3 bases; junction bases outside the gene matches: 6. This CDR3 contains 15 residues. The CDR3 sequence: CASSIWGQPDYGYTF. CDR3 nucleotides: TGTGCCAGTAGTATATGGGGACAGCCCGACTATGGCTACACCTTC.

This clone was observed a few times. The CDR3 sequence is CASSRDRGPYEQYF. CDR3 coding DNA: TGTGCCAGCAGCAGAGACAGGGGACCCTACGAGCAGTACTTC. This chain links TRBV7-9 with TRBJ2-7, with 8 bases fitting TRBD1. J gave up 2 bases and V 5 bases, and 5 bases lay outside the gene matches. From germline, CDR1 is SEHNR and CDR2 FQNEAQ (reference sequence). This CDR3 spans 14 amino acids.

The rearrangement joins TRBV14 to TRBJ1-6; the match to TRBD1 covers 8 bases. The CDR3 runs 14 residues. Germline V gives CDR1 SGHDN, CDR2 FVKESK. The V segment lost 4 bases and the J segment 10 bases; nucleotides outside the gene matches: 6. CDR3 nucleotide sequence: TGTGCCAGCAGCCTCGTACAGGGGGAATCACCCCTCCACTTT. Encoded protein: CASSLVQGESPLHF.

The rearrangement joins TRBV23-1 to TRBJ2-1, with 12 bases matching TRBD2. TRBV23-1 is an ORF; its function is uncertain. The length of the CDR3 is 16 residues. V was clipped by 0 bases and J by 9 bases; unmatched bases: 6. The CDR3 DNA reads TGCGCCAGCAGTCAATCCCTTCTAGCGGGAGGGACTGAGCAGTTCTTC. Amino acids: CASSQSLLAGGTEQFF.

The chain combines TRBV6-2 or TRBV6-3 with TRBJ2-2, with 9 bases that match TRBD1. V lost 6 bases, J lost 2 bases, and 7 bases stayed unmatched. The CDR3 is 16 amino acids. Germline values: CDR1 MNHEY, CDR2 SVGEGT. The CDR3 protein is CASRPRTGVNTGELFF. CDR3 sequence (DNA): TGTGCCAGCAGACCTAGGACAGGGGTAAACACCGGGGAGCTGTTTTTT.

This sequence joins TRBV27 and TRBJ2-7; 8 positions agree with TRBD2. The junction had 23 bases not matched to a gene; V was cut back by 6 bases and J by 4 bases. This CDR3 is 19 amino acids long. Germline V lookup: CDR1 MNHEY, CDR2 SMNVEV (reference sequence). CDR3 sequence: CASRRSLGSDGRAKYEQYF. In nucleotides, the CDR3 is TGTGCCAGCAGGCGTAGTTTAGGTTCGGACGGGAGGGCCAAATACGAGCAGTACTTC.

In its sample, this clone ranks as medium-sized. This sequence joins TRBV6-6 and TRBJ2-7, with no clear D. Germline-derived CDR1 and CDR2 are MNHNY and SVGAGI (reference sequence). V was pared by 2 bases and J by 5 bases, with 7 bases between. The CDR3 is 12 residues long. The CDR3 region has the DNA TGTGCCAGCAGTTACAGCAGGAACGAGCAGTACTTC. Amino acids: CASSYSRNEQYF.

This clone was found a few times. The rearrangement links TRBV5-5 to TRBJ2-1, with D possibly TRBD2 on 6 matching bases. The CDR3 spans 11 residues. V lost 2 bases and J 15 bases, leaving 12 bases between the germline ends. The V gene's germline CDR1 is SGHKS and CDR2 YYEKEE (reference sequence). In DNA form, the CDR3 reads TGTGCCAGCAGCTTCGAGCGGGTGGGGTTCTTC. Protein product: CASSFERVGFF.

In DNA, the CDR3 is TGCGCCAGCAGCCAAGATTTATTGCGGAGGGTTGACACTGAAGCTTTCTTT. It is translated as CASSQDLLRRVDTEAFF. This chain uses TRBV4-3 with TRBJ1-1, with D hard to call. The V gene lost 0 bases and the J gene lost 3 bases, with 17 bases spanning the gap. The CDR3 loop spans 17 amino acids. CDR1 is LGHNA and CDR2 is YSLEER in the germline V gene.